Here is one T cell receptor beta chain with its context. This clone was found once. Its binding antigen is unknown. No base quality values were provided; no much bigger clone lies one nucleotide off. These data are taken from a study of blood T cell repertoires in COVID-19 (TCRdb year 2020). Study-wide context: The collaborator samples originated in the United States, Italy and Spain and spanned the acute and convalescent phases of COVID-19. The material from the prospective study consisted of cDNA or gDNA derived from T cells, B-cell-depleted T cells, or PBMCs. The dataset comprised deeply sampled blood TCRbeta repertoires from subjects exposed to, actively infected with, or recovered from COVID-19. The repertoires were made available in a free public database intended to serve as a resource for research on the immune response to SARS-CoV-2. Samples came from the ongoing ImmuneRACE study (first 160 participants) plus 1,254 subjects from 6 global collaborators. The sample metadata nearly always contained a de-identified subject ID, COVID-19 status, age in years and sex. Where available, HLA class I and class II types were taken from metadata supplied by the sample provider and were not determined by assay-based typing. The research as a whole found: The quantity of clinical and demographic metadata differed by source and by participant and was supplied without curation.

The immunoSEQ Assay, a bias-controlled multiplex PCR, was used to amplify TCRbeta CDR3 regions from genomic DNA. Per the authors' processing: Within the assay, amplification of reference gene primers was used to estimate how many nucleated cells each sample contained. To quantify the absolute abundance of each unique TCRbeta CDR3 rearrangement, sequence reads were collapsed and filtered. For each sample, productive Simpson clonality was calculated as the square root of Simpson's diversity index over productive rearrangements. TCRdb carries this immuneACCESS record with in-frame sequences only. Its versions omit some clonotypes, under half of them owing to an unresolved V gene in the studies checked, with the rest unexplained. V and J calls and clone size are given by that table; D and trimming were obtained from the DNA. The sample profile shows approximately 65,000 clones; more than 80% of them were found once. 3.5% to 4% of the sample goes to the ten largest clones.

The CDR3 measures 12 amino acids from cysteine to phenylalanine. Only the CDR3 DNA stays, 36 bases, in frame from base 1. Based on the germline V gene, the CDR1 and CDR2 sequences are MGHDK and SYGVNS. Relative to germline, V is 3 bases shorter and J is 9 bases shorter, with 11 bases between their ends. Participants in the prospective study were aged about 18 to 90 years, lived in some 24 United States geographic areas, and enrolled through a virtual design. Cohort assignment in the prospective study relied on participant-reported clinical history from a screening survey and a study questionnaire. Mobile phlebotomists in the prospective study collected whole blood, serum and a nasopharyngeal or oropharyngeal swab from every participant. Participants in the prospective study had the option to provide additional blood draws and questionnaires over a 2-month period. Before DNA extraction, blood samples from the prospective study were shipped at room temperature or frozen.

The receptor comes from a woman in her thirties or forties with acute COVID-19. The sample comprised PBMCs or T cells enriched from blood (not recorded which). This chain is built from TRBV25-1 and TRBJ1-2; the D segment cannot be called with confidence. The CDR3 has the sequence CASSDNFLSYTF. The DNA reads TGTGCCAGCAGTGATAATTTCCTTAGCTACACCTTC.